Listed below are T cell receptor beta chains from one sample, sequenced in a study of T cells in Graves' hyperthyroidism and ophthalmopathy. TCRdb passed the multiplex PCR reads through MiXCR, listing each CDR3 protein once. The sample includes roughly 400,000 distinct CDR3 sequences, about a sixth of them seen just once. Material: blood. Receptors were obtained from a woman aged 18-29 years with Graves' hyperthyroidism that later progressed to Graves' ophthalmopathy. The CDR3 runs from the conserved cysteine through the conserved F or W. Fields, in order: J gene, clone size, V gene, D gene, CDR3 length, CDR3 DNA, CDR3 protein. D genes are given only for firm matches. Clone size is stated in some rows and not others, as once, few, many or a class when expanded.

j_gene: TRBJ2-7
abundance: many
v_gene: TRBV12-3/TRBV12-4
d_gene: TRBD1
len: 15
CDR3nt: TGTGCCAGCGAGTTAGACGGGACAGGGTATGACGAGCAGTACTTC
CDR3aa: CASELDGTGYDEQYF

j_gene: TRBJ2-5
abundance: many
v_gene: TRBV2
d_gene: TRBD1
len: 15
CDR3nt: TGTGCCAGCACCAGAGGACAGGGCTCGCAAGAGACCCAGTACTTC
CDR3aa: CASTRGQGSQETQYF

j_gene: TRBJ1-5
abundance: many
v_gene: TRBV6-1
d_gene: -
len: 14
CDR3nt: TGTGCCAGCAGAAACGGGGGACTTGGGCAGCCCCAGCATTTT
CDR3aa: CASRNGGLGQPQHF

j_gene: TRBJ2-5
abundance: few
v_gene: TRBV6-1
d_gene: -
len: 15
CDR3nt: TGTGCCAGCAGTACCCAGGACCGTTTCGAAGAGACCCAGTACTTC
CDR3aa: CASSTQDRFEETQYF

j_gene: TRBJ2-3
abundance: many
v_gene: TRBV7-9
d_gene: TRBD2
len: 18
CDR3nt: TGTGCCAGCAGCTTTCCCTTCCTTAGCGGGAGTGACACAGATACGCAGTATTTT
CDR3aa: CASSFPFLSGSDTDTQYF

j_gene: TRBJ1-1
abundance: many
v_gene: TRBV18
d_gene: TRBD1
len: 14
CDR3nt: TGTGCCAGCTCGTCACAGGGGGGGGCCACTGAAGCTTTCTTT
CDR3aa: CASSSQGGATEAFF

j_gene: TRBJ2-1
abundance: -
v_gene: TRBV6-4
d_gene: TRBD2
len: 16
CDR3nt: TGTGCCAGCAGTGACACGACTAGCGGGGGCTGGGATGAGCAGTTCTTC
CDR3aa: CASSDTTSGGWDEQFF

j_gene: TRBJ2-1
abundance: -
v_gene: TRBV5-1
d_gene: -
len: 16
CDR3nt: TGCGCCAGCAGCCCGGACGGGCTCTTCACCTACAATGAGCAGTTCTTC
CDR3aa: CASSPDGLFTYNEQFF

j_gene: TRBJ2-1
abundance: few
v_gene: TRBV3-1
d_gene: -
len: 17
CDR3nt: TGTGCCAGCAGCCAAGTGAATGTTTTTAGCTCCTACAATGAGCAGTTCTTC
CDR3aa: CASSQVNVFSSYNEQFF

j_gene: TRBJ1-4
abundance: many
v_gene: TRBV12-3/TRBV12-4
d_gene: -
len: 15
CDR3nt: TGTGCCAGCAGTCCTGCACGGAGCCCCTATGAAAAACTGTTTTTT
CDR3aa: CASSPARSPYEKLFF

j_gene: TRBJ2-3
abundance: -
v_gene: TRBV3-1
d_gene: -
len: 15
CDR3nt: TGTGCCAGCAGCGAAGGACAGGGAGGGACAGATACGCAGTATTTT
CDR3aa: CASSEGQGGTDTQYF

j_gene: TRBJ2-5
abundance: -
v_gene: TRBV7-9
d_gene: -
len: 16
CDR3nt: TGTGCCAGCAGCTTAGTTGTGGGAGCCTTCGGTGAGACCCAGTACTTC
CDR3aa: CASSLVVGAFGETQYF

j_gene: TRBJ2-2
abundance: -
v_gene: TRBV5-1
d_gene: -
len: 13
CDR3nt: TGCGCCAGCAGCTCGGGATTCCTCGGGGAGCTGTTTTTT
CDR3aa: CASSSGFLGELFF

j_gene: TRBJ2-2
abundance: -
v_gene: TRBV4-1
d_gene: TRBD2
len: 16
CDR3nt: TGCGCCAGCACGACCTTAGCGGGAGTATACACCGGGGAGCTGTTTTTT
CDR3aa: CASTTLAGVYTGELFF

j_gene: TRBJ2-5
abundance: many
v_gene: TRBV11-2
d_gene: TRBD1
len: 15
CDR3nt: TGTGCCAGCAGCTTAGAGGCAGGGGGCGGGAAGACCCAGTACTTC
CDR3aa: CASSLEAGGGKTQYF

j_gene: TRBJ1-5
abundance: -
v_gene: TRBV19
d_gene: TRBD1
len: 17
CDR3nt: TGTGCCAGTAGTATAGGTGGACAGGGTATTGGGAATCAGCCCCAGCATTTT
CDR3aa: CASSIGGQGIGNQPQHF

j_gene: TRBJ1-6
abundance: few
v_gene: TRBV5-5
d_gene: -
len: 14
CDR3nt: TGTGCCAGCAGCCAGCACGTGGTCGGTTCACCCCTCCACTTT
CDR3aa: CASSQHVVGSPLHF

j_gene: TRBJ1-3
abundance: -
v_gene: TRBV4-1
d_gene: -
len: 17
CDR3nt: TGCGCCAGCAGCCCCCAAGGCAGGGCAGAATCTGGAAACACCATATATTTT
CDR3aa: CASSPQGRAESGNTIYF

j_gene: TRBJ2-2
abundance: -
v_gene: TRBV4-1
d_gene: -
len: 14
CDR3nt: TGCGCCAGCAGCCTGAACCCCTCAACCGGGGAGCTGTTTTTT
CDR3aa: CASSLNPSTGELFF

j_gene: TRBJ1-4
abundance: few
v_gene: TRBV5-1
d_gene: TRBD1
len: 15
CDR3nt: TGCGCCAGCAGCCCCGGGACAGGGGGGAGGGAAAAACTGTTTTTT
CDR3aa: CASSPGTGGREKLFF

j_gene: TRBJ2-5
abundance: -
v_gene: TRBV6-1
d_gene: TRBD1
len: 16
CDR3nt: TGTGCCAGCAGTGAATGGACGGGACAGGCCCAAGAGACCCAGTACTTC
CDR3aa: CASSEWTGQAQETQYF

j_gene: TRBJ2-3
abundance: -
v_gene: TRBV4-1
d_gene: TRBD2
len: 19
CDR3nt: TGCGCCAGCAGCCAAGGTCTAGCGGGAGGGCCTCGGAGCACAGATACGCAGTATTTT
CDR3aa: CASSQGLAGGPRSTDTQYF

j_gene: TRBJ1-3
abundance: -
v_gene: TRBV27
d_gene: TRBD1
len: 14
CDR3nt: TGTGCCAGCAGTTCTAGGACAGGGGTGGACACCATATATTTT
CDR3aa: CASSSRTGVDTIYF

j_gene: TRBJ1-6
abundance: -
v_gene: TRBV5-1
d_gene: TRBD1
len: 15
CDR3nt: TGCGCCAGCAGCTCGATAGACAGGGGCGGTTCACCCCTCCACTTT
CDR3aa: CASSSIDRGGSPLHF

j_gene: TRBJ2-3
abundance: many
v_gene: TRBV20-1
d_gene: -
len: 15
CDR3nt: TGCAGTGCAGGGGATAGCGCAAGATTCGCAGATACGCAGTATTTT
CDR3aa: CSAGDSARFADTQYF

j_gene: TRBJ1-1
abundance: few
v_gene: TRBV20-1
d_gene: -
len: 13
CDR3nt: TGCAGTGCTAGGAGTGGTGGGATCGATGAAGCTTTCTTT
CDR3aa: CSARSGGIDEAFF

j_gene: TRBJ1-2
abundance: many
v_gene: TRBV28
d_gene: -
len: 14
CDR3nt: TGTGCCAGCAGAATCCCTGGGGGAGACTATGGCTACACCTTC
CDR3aa: CASRIPGGDYGYTF

j_gene: TRBJ2-5
abundance: few
v_gene: TRBV7-2
d_gene: -
len: 12
CDR3nt: TGTGCCAGCAGCTTAAACGGTGGGACCCAGTACTTC
CDR3aa: CASSLNGGTQYF

j_gene: TRBJ2-2
abundance: many
v_gene: TRBV5-1
d_gene: -
len: 15
CDR3nt: TGCGCCAGCAGCGAAGACAGCGGGTCCTTCGGGGAGCTGTTTTTT
CDR3aa: CASSEDSGSFGELFF

j_gene: TRBJ2-1
abundance: -
v_gene: TRBV30
d_gene: -
len: 15
CDR3nt: TGTGCCTGGAGTGTGTCGTCTAGCGCCCACAATGAGCAGTTCTTC
CDR3aa: CAWSVSSSAHNEQFF

j_gene: TRBJ1-5
abundance: -
v_gene: TRBV7-2
d_gene: TRBD1
len: 16
CDR3nt: TGTGCCAGCAGCTCCTCGACAGGGGGCGCGGTTCAGCCCCAGCATTTT
CDR3aa: CASSSSTGGAVQPQHF

j_gene: TRBJ2-7
abundance: -
v_gene: TRBV27
d_gene: TRBD2
len: 17
CDR3nt: TGTGCCAGCAGTTTTTCTACTAGCGGGAGGGGCCTCTACGAGCAGTACTTC
CDR3aa: CASSFSTSGRGLYEQYF

j_gene: TRBJ2-1
abundance: many
v_gene: TRBV7-6
d_gene: TRBD2
len: 14
CDR3nt: TGTGCCAGCAGCTTAGTAGGACTAGGGAATGAGCAGTTCTTC
CDR3aa: CASSLVGLGNEQFF

j_gene: TRBJ2-1
abundance: many
v_gene: TRBV27
d_gene: TRBD1
len: 15
CDR3nt: TGTGCCAGCAGTCGAGGGACAGGGGTCTACAATGAGCAGTTCTTC
CDR3aa: CASSRGTGVYNEQFF

j_gene: TRBJ2-7
abundance: many
v_gene: TRBV15
d_gene: TRBD2
len: 14
CDR3nt: TGTGCCACCAGCAGAGCTGGAGCGGGAGCCGAGCAGTACTTC
CDR3aa: CATSRAGAGAEQYF

j_gene: TRBJ2-7
abundance: few
v_gene: TRBV3-1
d_gene: TRBD2
len: 15
CDR3nt: TGTGCCAGCAGCCGGGGAGGGGAGAGGGCGGAGGAGCAGTACTTC
CDR3aa: CASSRGGERAEEQYF

j_gene: TRBJ2-7
abundance: many
v_gene: TRBV27
d_gene: TRBD1
len: 15
CDR3nt: TGTGCCAGCAGTTTAGAGAGGGGGCGCCGGTACGAGCAGTACTTC
CDR3aa: CASSLERGRRYEQYF

j_gene: TRBJ2-7
abundance: many
v_gene: TRBV20-1
d_gene: TRBD2
len: 17
CDR3nt: TGCAGTGCTAGAGTGACTAGCGGGAGGGCCATGGGAAGCGAGCAGTACTTC
CDR3aa: CSARVTSGRAMGSEQYF

j_gene: TRBJ1-1
abundance: many
v_gene: TRBV6-5
d_gene: -
len: 17
CDR3nt: TGTGCCAGCAGTTACTCGAGCCAGGCTAGAATGAACACTGAAGCTTTCTTT
CDR3aa: CASSYSSQARMNTEAFF

j_gene: TRBJ1-5
abundance: -
v_gene: TRBV20-1
d_gene: -
len: 17
CDR3nt: TGCAGTGCTAGGGGGTTTGGCAGTCCTTTGAGCAATCAGCCCCAGCATTTT
CDR3aa: CSARGFGSPLSNQPQHF